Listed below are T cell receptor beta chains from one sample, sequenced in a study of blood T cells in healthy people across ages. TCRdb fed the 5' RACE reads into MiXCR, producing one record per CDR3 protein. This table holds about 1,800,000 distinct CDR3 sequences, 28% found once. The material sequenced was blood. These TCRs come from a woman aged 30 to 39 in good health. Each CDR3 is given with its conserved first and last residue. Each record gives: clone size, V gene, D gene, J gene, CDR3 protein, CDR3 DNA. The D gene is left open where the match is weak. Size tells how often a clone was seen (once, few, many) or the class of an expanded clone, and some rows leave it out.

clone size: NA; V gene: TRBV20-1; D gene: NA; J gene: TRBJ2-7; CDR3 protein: CSARLDGGQYF; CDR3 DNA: TGCAGTGCTAGATTAGACGGTGGGCAGTACTTC
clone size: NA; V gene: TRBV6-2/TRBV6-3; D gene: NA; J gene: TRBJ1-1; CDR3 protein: CASSLDTWANTEAFF; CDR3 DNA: TGTGCCAGCAGCCTCGACACGTGGGCAAACACTGAAGCTTTCTTT
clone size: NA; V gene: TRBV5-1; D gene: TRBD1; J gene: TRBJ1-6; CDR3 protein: CASSFGGTGGSPLHF; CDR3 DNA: TGCGCCAGCAGCTTCGGTGGGACAGGGGGTTCACCCCTCCACTTT
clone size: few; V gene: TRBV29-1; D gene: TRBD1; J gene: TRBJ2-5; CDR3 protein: CSVNSGTGEETQYF; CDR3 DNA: TGCAGCGTGAACTCCGGGACAGGGGAAGAGACCCAGTACTTC
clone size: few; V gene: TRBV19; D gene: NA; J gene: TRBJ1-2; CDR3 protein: CASNKIPMDRPSVSYTF; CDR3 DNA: TGTGCCAGTAACAAGATCCCAATGGACAGACCTTCGGTCAGCTACACCTTC
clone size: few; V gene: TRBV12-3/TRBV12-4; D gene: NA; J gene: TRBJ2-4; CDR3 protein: CASSIAVAKNIQYF; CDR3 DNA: TGTGCCAGCAGTATAGCGGTAGCCAAAAACATTCAGTACTTC
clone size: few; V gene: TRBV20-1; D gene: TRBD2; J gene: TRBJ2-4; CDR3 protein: CSAHGGRLSQNIQYF; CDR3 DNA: TGCAGTGCTCATGGCGGGAGACTATCCCAAAACATTCAGTACTTC
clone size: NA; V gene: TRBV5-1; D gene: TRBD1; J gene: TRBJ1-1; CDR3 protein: CASSPRQGGAEAFF; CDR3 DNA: TGCGCCAGCAGCCCTAGACAGGGCGGTGCTGAAGCTTTCTTT
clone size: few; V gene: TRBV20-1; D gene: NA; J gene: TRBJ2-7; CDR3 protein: CSVRPWNSGNEQYF; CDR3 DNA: TGCAGTGTTAGACCCTGGAATTCCGGCAATGAGCAGTACTTC
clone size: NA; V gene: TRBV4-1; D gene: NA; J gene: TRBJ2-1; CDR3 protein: CASSQGRARRGEQFF; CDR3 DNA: TGCGCCAGCAGTCAAGGTAGGGCCCGGAGAGGTGAGCAGTTCTTC
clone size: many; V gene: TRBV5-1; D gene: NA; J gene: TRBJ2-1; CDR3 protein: CASSGGAYNEQFF; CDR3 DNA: TGCGCCAGCAGCGGGGGAGCCTACAATGAGCAGTTCTTC
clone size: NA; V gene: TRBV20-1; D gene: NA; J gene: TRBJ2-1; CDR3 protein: CSASWGAPNEQFF; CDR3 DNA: TGCAGTGCTAGTTGGGGGGCCCCCAATGAGCAGTTCTTC
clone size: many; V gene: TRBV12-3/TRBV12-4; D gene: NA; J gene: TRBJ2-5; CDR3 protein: CASSPEAEETQYF; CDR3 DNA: TGTGCCAGCAGCCCAGAGGCAGAAGAGACCCAGTACTTC
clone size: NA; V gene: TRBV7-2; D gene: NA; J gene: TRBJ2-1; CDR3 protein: CASSPRRGGWAQFF; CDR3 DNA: TGTGCCAGCAGCCCCCGTCGTGGCGGGTGGGCGCAGTTCTTC
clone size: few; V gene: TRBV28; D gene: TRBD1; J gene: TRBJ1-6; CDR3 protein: CASQGGGRSPLHF; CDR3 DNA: TGTGCCTCCCAGGGAGGGGGCCGGTCACCCCTCCACTTT
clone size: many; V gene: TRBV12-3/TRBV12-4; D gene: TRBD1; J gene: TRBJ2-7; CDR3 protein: CASSLGPGQRYEQYF; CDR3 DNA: TGTGCCAGCAGTTTAGGACCGGGACAGCGGTACGAGCAGTACTTC
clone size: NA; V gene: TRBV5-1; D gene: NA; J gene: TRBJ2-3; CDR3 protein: CASSLPGGSTDTRYF; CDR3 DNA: TGCGCCAGCAGCTTGCCAGGAGGTAGCACAGATACGCGGTATTTT
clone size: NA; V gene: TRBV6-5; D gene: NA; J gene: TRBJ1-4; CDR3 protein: CASSYSSTDEKLFF; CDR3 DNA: TGTGCCAGCAGTTACTCGAGCACTGATGAAAAACTGTTTTTT
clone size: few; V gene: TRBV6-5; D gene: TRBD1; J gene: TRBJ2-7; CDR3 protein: CASSRGTGEGEQYF; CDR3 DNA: TGTGCCAGCAGTAGGGGGACAGGGGAGGGCGAGCAGTACTTC
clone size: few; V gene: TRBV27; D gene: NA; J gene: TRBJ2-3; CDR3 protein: CASSLRQYSTDTQYF; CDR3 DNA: TGTGCCAGCAGTCTCCGACAGTACAGCACAGATACGCAGTATTTT
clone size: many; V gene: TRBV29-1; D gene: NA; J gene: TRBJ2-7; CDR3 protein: CSVEVGGITYEQYF; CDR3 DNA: TGCAGCGTTGAAGTGGGCGGAATTACCTACGAGCAGTACTTC
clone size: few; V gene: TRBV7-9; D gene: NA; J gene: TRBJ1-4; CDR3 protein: CASSLVRDHEKLFF; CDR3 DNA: TGTGCCAGCAGCTTAGTCAGGGACCATGAAAAACTGTTTTTT
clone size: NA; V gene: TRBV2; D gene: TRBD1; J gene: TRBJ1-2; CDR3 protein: CASSEWGQANYGYTF; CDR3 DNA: TGTGCCAGCAGTGAGTGGGGACAGGCTAACTATGGCTACACCTTC
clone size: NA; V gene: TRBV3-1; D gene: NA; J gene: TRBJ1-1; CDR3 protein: CASSQEEGLGVQNTEAFF; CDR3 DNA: TGTGCCAGCAGCCAAGAGGAGGGCCTGGGGGTTCAGAACACTGAAGCTTTCTTT
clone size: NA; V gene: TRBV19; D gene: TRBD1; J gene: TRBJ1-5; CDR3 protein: CASSTGTGHQPQHF; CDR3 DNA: TGTGCCAGTAGTACCGGGACAGGCCATCAGCCCCAGCATTTT
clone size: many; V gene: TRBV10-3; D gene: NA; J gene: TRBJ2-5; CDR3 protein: CAISEGGDQETQYF; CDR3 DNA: TGTGCCATCAGTGAGGGCGGGGACCAAGAGACCCAGTACTTC
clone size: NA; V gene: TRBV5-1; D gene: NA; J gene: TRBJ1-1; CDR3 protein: CASSWSPSGTEAFF; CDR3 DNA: TGCGCCAGTAGCTGGTCTCCCTCGGGGACTGAAGCTTTCTTT
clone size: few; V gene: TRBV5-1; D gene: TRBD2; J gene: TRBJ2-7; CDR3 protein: CASSFSAAGVDEQYF; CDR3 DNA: TGCGCCAGCAGCTTCTCTGCGGCGGGAGTTGACGAGCAGTACTTC
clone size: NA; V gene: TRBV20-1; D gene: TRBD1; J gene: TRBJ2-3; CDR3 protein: CSARVVTTGVSTDTQYF; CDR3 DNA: TGCAGTGCTAGAGTCGTAACGACAGGGGTCAGCACAGATACGCAGTATTTT
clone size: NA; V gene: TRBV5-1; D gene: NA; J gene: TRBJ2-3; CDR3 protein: CASSEGDDTDTQYF; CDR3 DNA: TGCGCCAGCAGCGAAGGGGACGACACAGATACGCAGTATTTT